This T cell receptor beta chain was profiled in a study of T cell repertoires in cytomegalovirus infection. Study-wide context: Alongside well-studied HLA-B-restricted CMV epitopes, recently identified HLA-C-restricted CMV epitopes were also used.

One entry per CDR3 protein, called by TCRdb with MiXCR from the reads. The table lists around 770,000 distinct CDR3 sequences, 25% to 35% of them singletons. The CDR3 is 14 amino acids. The V and J ends lost 4 bases and 4 bases respectively, with 14 bases between them. CDR1 and CDR2 (germline): SGHNT, YYREEE (reference sequence). The table lists this clonotype with a few counts. What it recognizes is unknown. V is TRBV5-4 and J is TRBJ1-1; D may be TRBD1 (6 bases). The sequence came from a human donor in good health (CMV status not recorded). Some clones in this sample may be carry-over from other donors' samples. The specimen was cultured CD8+ T cells from PBMCs, collected from culture after CMV antigen stimulation. The DNA for the CDR3 is TGTGCCAGCAGCGGCGGACAGAGGGGCACTGAAGCTTTCTTT. Translating gives CASSGGQRGTEAFF. Drawing the rest from reference TRBV5-4 and TRBJ1-1, the complete variable domain is ETGVTQSPTHLIKTRGQQVTLRCSSQSGHNTVSWYQQALGQGPQFIFQYYREEENGRGNFPPRFSGLQFPNYSSELNVNALELDDSALYLCASSGGQRGTEAFFGQGTRLTVV.